This T cell receptor beta chain was captured by sequencing in a study of blood T cell repertoires in COVID-19. Study summary: Italy, Spain and the United States were the sources of the convalescent and acute COVID-19 samples.

As handled by the study authors: It was from reference gene primer amplification that nucleated cell counts were estimated. Sequenced by immunoSEQ multiplex PCR; TCRdb stores in-frame clones only, minus some. Clone size and the V and J calls come from that table; the DNA yielded D and trimming. Of around 59,000 clones in the sample, 80% to 90% are singletons; the top ten hold roughly 1.4%. Trimming shortened V by 4 bases and J by 4 bases, and 16 bases separated the two germline ends. In germline, CDR1 is SGHRS, CDR2 YFSETQ. The CDR3 runs to 15 residues. This TCR derives from a man aged 55-75 years with acute or convalescent COVID-19. The chain combines TRBV5-1 with TRBJ2-3, with a possible D match to TRBD1 (6 bases). Material for sequencing was peripheral blood. CDR3 protein: CASSTVRGSSDTQYF. CDR3 DNA: TGCGCCAGCAGCACCGTGAGGGGGAGTTCAGATACGCAGTATTTT.